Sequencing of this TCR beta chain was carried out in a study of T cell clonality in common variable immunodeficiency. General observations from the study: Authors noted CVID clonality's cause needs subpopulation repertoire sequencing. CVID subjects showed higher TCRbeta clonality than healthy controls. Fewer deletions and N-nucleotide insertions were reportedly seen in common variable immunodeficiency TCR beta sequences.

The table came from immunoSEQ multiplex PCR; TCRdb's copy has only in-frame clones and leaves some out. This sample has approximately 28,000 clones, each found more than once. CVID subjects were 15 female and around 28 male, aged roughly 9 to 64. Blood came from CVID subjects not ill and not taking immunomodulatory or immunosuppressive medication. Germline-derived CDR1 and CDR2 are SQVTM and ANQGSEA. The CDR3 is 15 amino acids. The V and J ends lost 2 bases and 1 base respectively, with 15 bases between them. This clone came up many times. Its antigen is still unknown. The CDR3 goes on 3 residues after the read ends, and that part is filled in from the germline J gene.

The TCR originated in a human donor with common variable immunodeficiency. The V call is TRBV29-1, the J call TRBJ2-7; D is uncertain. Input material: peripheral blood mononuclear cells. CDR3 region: CSVETPLGLSYEQYF. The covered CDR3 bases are TGCAGCGTTGAAACACCTCTAGGCCTTTCCTACGAG.